The 9 T cell receptor beta chains below were found in one sample sequenced in a study of cytomegalovirus exposure and HLA in healthy donors. With 60 Vbeta and 13 Jbeta primers, the PCR was carried out. Produced via immunoSEQ multiplex PCR; TCRdb's table is partial and in-frame only. The top ten hold around 3.6% of the sample, which has roughly 140,000 clones, about 78% seen once. Sequencing was carried out using PBMCs. The receptors shown here come from a man aged 18 to 30 in good health and CMV-seronegative.

On this clone: At one end, the junction sequence differs from germline, possibly due to a read error. The chain links TRBV14 to TRBJ1-2, with D maybe TRBD1 (5 bases). Germline values: CDR1 SGHDN, CDR2 FVKESK. The CDR3 consists of 12 residues. CDR3 protein: CASQAQGDGSSF. The CDR3 DNA sequence: TGTGCCAGCCAGGCCCAGGGCGACGGATCCAGTTTC.

The chain carries TRBV19 and TRBJ1-4; D might be TRBD1 (6 bases). Germline V gene lookup returns CDR1 LNHDA and CDR2 SQIVND (reference sequence). This CDR3 comprises 14 residues. With 9 bases removed from V and 4 bases from J, the gap between germline ends came to 15 bases. The CDR3 loop reads CASKSGTFNEKLFF. The CDR3 region has the DNA TGTGCCAGCAAATCCGGGACATTTAATGAAAAACTGTTTTTT.

This clone was seen more than once but under ten times. This chain uses TRBV18 with TRBJ1-2; D is possibly TRBD1 (5 bases). Trimming took 3 bases from V and 8 from J, leaving 13 bases between them. Germline values: CDR1 KGHSH, CDR2 LQKENI. This CDR3 has 13 residues. DNA for the CDR3: TGTGCCAGCTCACCTACCCAGGGTAGCGGCTACACCTTC. Residues: CASSPTQGSGYTF.

V usage is TRBV30 and J usage is TRBJ2-3, with 10 bases identical to TRBD2. The CDR3 length is 17 residues. Germline loops: CDR1 GTSNPN, CDR2 SVGIG (reference sequence). The V segment lost 3 bases and the J segment 4 bases; nucleotides outside the gene matches: 13. CDR3 sequence reads: CAWRGLGWSGGADTQYF. The CDR3 DNA is TGTGCCTGGAGGGGGCTAGGGTGGAGCGGGGGGGCAGATACGCAGTATTTT.

This chain connects TRBV6-1 to TRBJ1-1; tentatively, D is TRBD1 (5 bases). This CDR3 has 15 residues. Germline V gene sequence: CDR1 MNHNS, CDR2 SASEGT. Trimming shortened V by 1 base and J by 7 bases, and 16 bases separated the two germline ends. As DNA, the CDR3 is TGTGCCAGCAGTGAAGGGCCCGGGGCGGGGAGTGAAGCTTTCTTT. It specifies CASSEGPGAGSEAFF.

This chain connects TRBV5-1 to TRBJ1-4, with a possible D match to TRBD1 (5 bases). CDR3 length: 17 residues. The germline gives CDR1 SGHRS, CDR2 YFSETQ. V was shortened by 2 bases and J by 0 bases, with 14 bases between the two germline ends. The CDR3 spells CASSLGVSVATNEKLFF. The CDR3 DNA sequence: TGCGCCAGCAGCTTAGGGGTTTCCGTCGCAACTAATGAAAAACTGTTTTTT.

The rearrangement joins TRBV7-8 to TRBJ1-1; 7 positions match TRBD1. Looked up from germline, CDR1 is SGHVS and CDR2 is FQNEAQ. This CDR3 comprises 15 residues. Unmatched junction bases numbered 11, after V lost 3 bases and J lost 7 bases. The CDR3 DNA sequence: TGTGCCAGCAGCTTCCGACAGGGATACGAGGGTGAAGCTTTCTTT. Amino acids: CASSFRQGYEGEAFF.

The chain carries TRBV2 and TRBJ2-3, with TRBD1 identical over 7 bases. Per germline, CDR1 SNHLY and CDR2 FYNNEI. This CDR3 is 15 amino acids long. Trimming at V came to 3 bases and at J to 5 bases, leaving 8 bases not matched to a gene. The CDR3 bases are TGTGCCAGCAGTGACATAGGGGGCAAGGGAGATACGCAGTATTTT. Amino acids: CASSDIGGKGDTQYF.

V gene TRBV7-2 combines with J gene TRBJ1-1, with 8 bases matching TRBD1. The CDR3 consists of 14 residues. V gave up 4 bases and J gave up 2 bases; unmatched junction bases: 3. CDR1 is SGHTA and CDR2 is FQGNSA in the germline V gene. In DNA form, the CDR3 reads TGTGCCAGCAGCTCGACAGGGGTCAACACTGAAGCTTTCTTT. This gives the protein CASSSTGVNTEAFF.